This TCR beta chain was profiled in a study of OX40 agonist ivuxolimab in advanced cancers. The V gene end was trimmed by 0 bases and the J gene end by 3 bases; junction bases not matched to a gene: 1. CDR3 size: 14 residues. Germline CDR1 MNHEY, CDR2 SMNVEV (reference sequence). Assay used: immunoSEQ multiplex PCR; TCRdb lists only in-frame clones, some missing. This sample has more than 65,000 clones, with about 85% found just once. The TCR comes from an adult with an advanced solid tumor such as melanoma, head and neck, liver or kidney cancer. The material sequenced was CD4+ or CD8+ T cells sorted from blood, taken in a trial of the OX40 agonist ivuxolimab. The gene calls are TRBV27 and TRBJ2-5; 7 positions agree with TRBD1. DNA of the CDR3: TGTGCCAGCAGTTTATCCACAGGGGAAGAGACCCAGTACTTC. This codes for CASSLSTGEETQYF.